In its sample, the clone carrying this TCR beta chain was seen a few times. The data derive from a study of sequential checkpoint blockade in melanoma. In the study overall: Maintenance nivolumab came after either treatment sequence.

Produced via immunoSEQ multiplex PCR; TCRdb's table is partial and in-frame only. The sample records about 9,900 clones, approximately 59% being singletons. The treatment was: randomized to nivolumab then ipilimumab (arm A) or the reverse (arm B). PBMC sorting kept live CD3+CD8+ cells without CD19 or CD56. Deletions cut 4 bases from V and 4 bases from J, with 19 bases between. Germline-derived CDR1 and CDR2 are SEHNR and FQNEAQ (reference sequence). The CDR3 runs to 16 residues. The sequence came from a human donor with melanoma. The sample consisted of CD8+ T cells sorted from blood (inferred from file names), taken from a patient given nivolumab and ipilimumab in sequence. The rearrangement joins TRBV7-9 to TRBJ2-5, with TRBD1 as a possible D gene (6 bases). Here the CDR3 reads CASSSTRQVPGETQYF. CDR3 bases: TGTGCCAGCAGCTCGACTCGACAGGTCCCGGGAGAGACCCAGTACTTC.